This passage covers 14 T cell receptor beta chains from one sample sequenced in a study of blood T cell repertoires in COVID-19. The protocol was immunoSEQ multiplex PCR, while the TCRdb copy is restricted to in-frame clones and leaves out a portion. The table records more than 100,000 clones, around 88% of them present only once. The sequenced material came from peripheral blood. The receptors originated from a woman aged 50 to 60 with active or convalescent COVID-19.

The rearrangement joins TRBV7-9 to TRBJ2-7; 9 positions match TRBD2. Trimming at V came to 4 bases and at J to 6 bases, leaving 10 bases not matched to a gene. The germline gives CDR1 SEHNR, CDR2 FQNEAQ (reference sequence). The CDR3 totals 15 residues. The CDR3 loop is CASSSWGTSMGEQYF. The CDR3, as DNA: TGTGCCAGCAGCTCCTGGGGGACTAGCATGGGCGAGCAGTACTTC.

The CDR3, as DNA: TGTGCCATCATGAGGGAAGCTACAAGTGAGCAGTTCTTC. Its protein product is CAIMREATSEQFF. The chain links TRBV10-3 to TRBJ2-1; tentative D call: TRBD2 (5 bases). From germline, CDR1 is ENHRY and CDR2 SYGVKD. The CDR3 length is 13 residues. V was pared by 7 bases and J by 9 bases, with 16 bases between.

The chain employs TRBV7-8 and TRBJ2-3; 8 nucleotides agree with TRBD2. V lost 5 bases, J lost 2 bases, and 12 bases stayed unmatched. The CDR3 extends over 17 amino acids. The germline gives CDR1 SGHVS, CDR2 FQNEAQ. DNA for the CDR3: TGTGCCAGCAGCCCCCTTAGGACGCGGGAGGCCACAGATACGCAGTATTTT. It specifies CASSPLRTREATDTQYF.

V and J are TRBV19 and TRBJ1-1; TRBD1 agrees at 9 bases. Germline CDR1 reads LNHDA; CDR2 reads SQIVND (reference sequence). V shed 5 bases and J 7 bases; nucleotides not matched to a gene: 5. The CDR3 contains 13 residues. CDR3: CASSLGQGNEAFF. DNA for the CDR3: TGTGCCAGTAGTCTCGGACAGGGGAATGAAGCTTTCTTT.

V is TRBV28 and J is TRBJ2-5; D might be TRBD1 (5 bases). V was trimmed by 6 bases and J by 5 bases, leaving 13 bases between them. The CDR3 is 13 residues long. Germline CDR1 reads MDHEN; CDR2 reads SYDVKM. The CDR3 DNA sequence: TGTGCCAGCAGGCGCAGGGATTCCGAGACCCAGTACTTC. Translated: CASRRRDSETQYF.

This chain joins TRBV5-4 and TRBJ2-7, with 9 bases that match TRBD2. Germline CDR1 SGHNT, CDR2 YYREEE (reference sequence). This CDR3 has 16 amino acids. V shed 3 bases, J shed 1 base, and the junction held 8 bases outside the gene matches. CDR3 nucleotide sequence: TGTGCCAGCAGCTCGCGGGGGGGGAGGGTTTCCTACGAGCAGTACTTC. Its translation is CASSSRGGRVSYEQYF. The full variable domain, completed using reference TRBV5-4 and TRBJ2-7, is ETGVTQSPTHLIKTRGQQVTLRCSSQSGHNTVSWYQQALGQGPQFIFQYYREEENGRGNFPPRFSGLQFPNYSSELNVNALELDDSALYLCASSSRGGRVSYEQYFGPGTRLTVT.

The rearrangement uses TRBV3-1 (or the pseudogene TRBV3-2) and TRBJ2-7; D unclear. V shed 0 bases and J shed 6 bases, with 12 bases lying between them. The CDR3 is 14 amino acids. CDR1 and CDR2 from the germline V gene are LGHDT and YNNKEL (reference sequence). CDR3 sequence reads: CASSQESRPSEQYF. The CDR3 DNA follows: TGTGCCAGCAGCCAAGAGTCCAGGCCGTCCGAGCAGTACTTC.

The rearrangement links TRBV10-3 to TRBJ2-5; 7 positions agree with TRBD1. Trimming at V came to 11 bases and at J to 4 bases, leaving 10 bases not matched to a gene. CDR1 and CDR2 from the germline V gene are ENHRY and SYGVKD. CDR3 length equals 13 residues. DNA for the CDR3: TGTGCCCACGGAAGGGGGCTCGGAGAGACCCAGTACTTC. As protein: CAHGRGLGETQYF.

There are a few counts of this clone. The chain couples TRBV2 to TRBJ2-2; 7 nucleotides match TRBD2. The CDR3 runs to 16 residues. The V segment lost 1 base and the J segment 7 bases; nucleotides outside the gene matches: 9. Germline V gene lookup returns CDR1 SNHLY and CDR2 FYNNEI. CDR3 region: CASSEEALAAGGELFF. DNA for the CDR3: TGTGCCAGCAGTGAAGAAGCCCTAGCGGCGGGCGGGGAGCTGTTTTTT.

The rearrangement uses TRBV7-2 and TRBJ2-1, with D maybe TRBD2 (6 bases). Trimming left V 5 bases short and J 4 bases short, with 18 bases between. CDR1 and CDR2 from the germline V gene are SGHTA and FQGNSA. CDR3 length equals 16 residues. The DNA of the CDR3 is TGTGCCAGCAGCCCTAGTGGGACTGGCATATACAATGAGCAGTTCTTC. Its translation: CASSPSGTGIYNEQFF.

The count of this clone is one. This chain joins TRBV6-5 and TRBJ2-1, with D possibly TRBD2 on 5 matching bases. Trimming took 0 bases from V and 1 from J, leaving 10 bases between them. The CDR3 length is 16 residues. Germline V gene data show CDR1 as MNHEY and CDR2 as SVGAGI. The CDR3 protein is CASSYSDWGSYNEQFF. Written as DNA, the CDR3 is TGTGCCAGCAGTTACTCGGACTGGGGATCCTACAATGAGCAGTTCTTC.

This clone was picked up one time. The rearrangement joins TRBV6-2 or TRBV6-3 to TRBJ2-7, with unresolved D. CDR3 length: 14 residues. Germline lookup yields CDR1 MNHEY and CDR2 SVGEGT. The V end was cut by 0 bases, the J end by 6 bases, with 12 bases between. CDR3 DNA sequence: TGTGCCAGCAGTTACTCGGGCAGGAATGCCGAGCAGTACTTC. Amino acids: CASSYSGRNAEQYF.

This sequence joins TRBV14 and TRBJ2-7, with 9 bases that match TRBD1. Per germline, CDR1 SGHDN and CDR2 FVKESK. Trimming removed 1 base from V and 3 bases from J; junction bases left unmatched: 4. The CDR3 runs to 15 residues. The CDR3 sequence is CASSQVTGGIYEQYF. The CDR3 coding sequence is TGTGCCAGCAGCCAAGTTACAGGGGGCATCTACGAGCAGTACTTC.

J is TRBJ1-2 and V is TRBV5-6; TRBD1 agrees at 7 bases. Germline V gives CDR1 SGHDT, CDR2 YYEEEE. Germline trimming cut 2 bases from V and 8 bases from J; bases unmatched to any gene: 9. CDR3 length equals 14 residues. CDR3 DNA: TGTGCCAGCAGCTTTACAGGGGACCTAGGAGGCTACACCTTC. As protein: CASSFTGDLGGYTF.